Described below is a single T cell receptor beta chain sequence and its context. The sample belongs to a study of blood T cell repertoires in COVID-19. In the study overall: Both acute and convalescent COVID-19 samples were obtained from the United States, Italy and Spain. The cDNA or gDNA used as material had been derived from T cells, B-cell-depleted T cells, or PBMCs.

How the authors handled the data: For nucleated cells, counts were estimated from reference gene primer amplification. Libraries were prepared by immunoSEQ multiplex PCR; TCRdb keeps only in-frame clonotypes and omits some of them. The DNA was the basis for D and trimming; V, J and clone size are from that table. The sample holds tens of thousands of clones, nearly 90% seen once. The CDR3 spans 15 residues. V was pared by 3 bases and J by 0 bases, with 14 bases between. Germline V lookup: CDR1 GTSNPN, CDR2 SVGIG (reference sequence). This receptor was obtained from a man between 45 and 60 years old with active COVID-19. Specimen: peripheral blood. This chain joins TRBV30 and TRBJ1-2; D remains ambiguous. The CDR3 DNA sequence: TGTGCCTGGAGCCCCTATGGCGGTTCTAACTATGGCTACACCTTC. Residues: CAWSPYGGSNYGYTF.